This entry lists 23 T cell receptor beta chains sequenced from one sample in a study of T cells after yellow fever vaccination. TCRdb redid the calling of the 5' RACE reads with MiXCR, one entry per CDR3 protein. The data contain around 600,000 distinct CDR3 sequences, 9% to 15% of them singletons. The starting material was PBMCs, obtained on the day of the yellow fever booster vaccination. Every receptor here comes from a man aged 25 to 40 who received the YFV17D yellow fever vaccine.

This clonotype was seen a few times. The V and J genes are TRBV12-3 or TRBV12-4 and TRBJ1-6; TRBD1 is a possible D gene (6 bases). CDR3 length: 16 amino acids. Deletions cut 10 bases from V and 6 bases from J, with 22 bases between. In nucleotides, the CDR3 is TGTGCCATCAAAATCGCCCAGGGGAAGGGTAATTCACCCCTCCACTTT. This sequence encodes CAIKIAQGKGNSPLHF.

This clonotype was detected a few times. The rearrangement links TRBV5-1 to TRBJ2-5; D is perhaps TRBD1 (6 bases). CDR3 length: 15 amino acids. Per the germline V gene, CDR1 is SGHRS and CDR2 is YFSETQ. Trimming stripped 5 bases from V and 0 bases from J, with 14 bases between. CDR3 region: CASSYRVAYQETQYF. CDR3 bases: TGCGCCAGCAGTTACAGGGTGGCGTACCAAGAGACCCAGTACTTC.

This clonotype showed up many times. The chain uses TRBV14 and TRBJ2-1, with TRBD2 matching over 12 bases. CDR1 and CDR2 from the germline V gene are SGHDN and FVKESK. CDR3 length: 13 residues. J was trimmed by 7 bases and V by 8 bases; bases with no gene match: 3. The CDR3 nucleotides are TGTGCCAGCCGACTAGCGGGAGTGAATGAGCAGTTCTTC. Amino acid sequence: CASRLAGVNEQFF. The full variable domain, in which reference TRBV14 and TRBJ2-1 provide the parts outside the CDR3, is EAGVTQFPSHSVIEKGQTVTLRCDPISGHDNLYWYRRVMGKEIKFLLHFVKESKQDESGMPNNRFLAERTGGTYSTLKVQPAELEDSGVYFCASRLAGVNEQFFGPGTRLTVL.

The rearrangement joins TRBV19 to TRBJ2-7; 9 positions agree with TRBD1. The CDR3 totals 14 residues. The J segment lost 6 bases and the V segment lost 3 bases, leaving 6 bases of the junction unmatched. Germline V gene lookup returns CDR1 LNHDA and CDR2 SQIVND (reference sequence). The CDR3 DNA reads TGTGCCAGTAGTATGGGGACAGGGTATATCGAGCAGTACTTC. As protein: CASSMGTGYIEQYF. Full variable domain (rest looked up from reference TRBV19 and TRBJ2-7): DGGITQSPKYLFRKEGQNVTLSCEQNLNHDAMYWYRQDPGQGLRLIYYSQIVNDFQKGDIAEGYSVSREKKESFPLTVTSAQKNPTAFYLCASSMGTGYIEQYFGPGTRLTVT.

V is TRBV10-3 and J is TRBJ2-1, with TRBD2 matching over 11 bases. The V gene's germline CDR1 is ENHRY and CDR2 SYGVKD. After removal of 5 bases from V and 0 bases from J, the junction contained 12 bases not matched to a gene. This CDR3 comprises 19 residues. The CDR3 loop is CAISPSGTSGLSSYNEQFF. CDR3 coding DNA: TGTGCCATCAGTCCGAGCGGGACTAGCGGCCTGAGCTCCTACAATGAGCAGTTCTTC.

This clonotype appeared a few times. J is TRBJ2-4 and V is TRBV7-2; D call uncertain. The CDR3 contains 14 residues. Germline-derived CDR1 and CDR2 are SGHTA and FQGNSA. V was clipped by 4 bases and J by 0 bases, with 7 bases between them. Written as DNA, the CDR3 is TGTGCCAGCAGCTCAGAACTAGCCAAAAACATTCAGTACTTC. Its translation is CASSSELAKNIQYF.

The chain uses TRBV5-1 and TRBJ2-1; D may match TRBD1 or TRBD2 (5 bases each). The CDR3 contains 12 residues. The germline gives CDR1 SGHRS, CDR2 YFSETQ. V was clipped by 5 bases and J by 9 bases, with 12 bases between them. The CDR3, as DNA: TGCGCCAGCAGTCGGGACGGTTTTGAGCAGTTCTTC. It yields the protein CASSRDGFEQFF.

This chain joins TRBV20-1 and TRBJ2-3; 10 bases map to TRBD2. This CDR3 has 15 residues. J lost 4 bases, V lost 6 bases, and 10 bases had no gene match. In germline, CDR1 is DFQATT, CDR2 SNEGSKA (reference sequence). CDR3 sequence reads: CSAPRFGLAADTQYF. CDR3 bases: TGCAGTGCCCCAAGATTTGGACTAGCGGCAGATACGCAGTATTTT.

The V and J genes are TRBV30 and TRBJ2-4; D not resolved. V was cut by 2 bases and J by 0 bases, with 14 bases left in between. Looked up from germline, CDR1 is GTSNPN and CDR2 is SVGIG (reference sequence). This CDR3 is 16 amino acids long. The CDR3 nucleotides are TGTGCCTGGAGTTCTGGCGGAACAATAGCCAAAAACATTCAGTACTTC. Protein product: CAWSSGGTIAKNIQYF.

The chain joins TRBV6-5 to TRBJ2-7; the D gene is possibly TRBD2 (6 bases). Trimming took 4 bases from V and 8 from J, leaving 15 bases between them. The CDR3 totals 13 residues. The germline V gene encodes CDR1 MNHEY and CDR2 SVGAGI. CDR3 nucleotides: TGTGCCAGCAGTTGGGACTCGACTGATAAGCAGTACTTC. Translated: CASSWDSTDKQYF.

This clonotype was picked up many times. The chain recombines TRBV10-2 with TRBJ2-3; 11 nucleotides agree with TRBD2. CDR3 size: 19 residues. Germline V gene data show CDR1 as WSHSY and CDR2 as SAAADI. After removal of 0 bases from V and 4 bases from J, the junction contained 12 bases not matched to a gene. The CDR3 loop is CASSESSLIAGGPSDTQYF. CDR3 sequence (DNA): TGCGCCAGCAGTGAGTCCTCCCTAATAGCGGGAGGGCCCTCAGATACGCAGTATTTT.

On this clonotype: The junction differs from germline at one of its ends, possibly a read error. The rearrangement links TRBV19 to TRBJ2-7; the match to TRBD2 covers 12 bases. The CDR3 has 15 amino acids. Germline V lookup: CDR1 LNHDA, CDR2 SQIVND (reference sequence). The CDR3 DNA reads TGCGCCAGCAGCATAGGACTAGCGGGGACCTACGAGCAGTACTTC. Translated: CASSIGLAGTYEQYF. The full variable domain, in which reference TRBV19 and TRBJ2-7 provide the parts outside the CDR3, is DGGITQSPKYLFRKEGQNVTLSCEQNLNHDAMYWYRQDPGQGLRLIYYSQIVNDFQKGDIAEGYSVSREKKESFPLTVTSAQKNPTAFYLCASSIGLAGTYEQYFGPGTRLTVT.

The table lists this clonotype with a few counts. The chain combines TRBV18 with TRBJ2-3; D is unclear. Germline V lookup: CDR1 KGHSH, CDR2 LQKENI. V was pared by 0 bases and J by 4 bases, with 8 bases between. This CDR3 has 14 residues. This chain's CDR3 is CASSPPLKPDTQYF. The CDR3 DNA follows: TGTGCCAGCTCACCACCCCTAAAACCAGATACGCAGTATTTT. Complete variable domain (other parts from reference TRBV18 and TRBJ2-3): NAGVMQNPRHLVRRRGQEARLRCSPMKGHSHVYWYRQLPEEGLKFMVYLQKENIIDESGMPKERFSAEFPKEGPSILRIQQVVRGDSAAYFCASSPPLKPDTQYFGPGTRLTVL.

This clonotype was detected a few times. The chain carries TRBV20-1 and TRBJ2-4, with D hard to call. The CDR3 loop spans 11 amino acids. V was pared by 8 bases and J by 8 bases, with 13 bases between. The germline CDR1 and CDR2 sequences are DFQATT and SNEGSKA (reference sequence). The CDR3 region has the DNA TGCAGTTCCGGGCCCAAGGACATTCAGTACTTC. Encoded protein: CSSGPKDIQYF.

The chain has TRBV7-2 and TRBJ2-5; 14 bases align to TRBD2. CDR1 is SGHTA and CDR2 is FQGNSA in the germline V gene. The V segment lost 5 bases and the J segment 5 bases; nucleotides outside the gene matches: 7. The CDR3 contains 16 residues. The CDR3: CASSGTSGSSGETQYF. In nucleotides, the CDR3 is TGTGCCAGCAGCGGGACTAGCGGGAGCTCGGGGGAGACCCAGTACTTC.

This clonotype was seen more than once but under ten times. The rearrangement uses TRBV7-2 and TRBJ1-1; D remains ambiguous. CDR3 length equals 12 residues. From germline, CDR1 is SGHTA and CDR2 FQGNSA. V was shortened by 4 bases and J by 7 bases, with 10 bases between the two germline ends. The CDR3 DNA reads as TGTGCCAGCAGCTGGTTAATAGGTGAAGCTTTCTTT. Residues: CASSWLIGEAFF.

V and J are TRBV2 and TRBJ1-5; TRBD1 is a possible D gene (6 bases). There are 12 residues in the CDR3. Germline lookup yields CDR1 SNHLY and CDR2 FYNNEI. V dropped 6 bases and J dropped 7 bases, with 10 bases sitting between them. The CDR3 reads CASRRDTQPQHF. The CDR3 coding sequence is TGTGCCAGCAGAAGGGACACCCAGCCCCAGCATTTT.

This clonotype was observed a handful of times. The rearrangement joins TRBV7-2 to TRBJ2-4; 9 bases align to TRBD2. The CDR3 sequence is 15 residues long. The germline V gene has CDR1 SGHTA and CDR2 FQGNSA. The ends lost 9 bases at V and 2 bases at J; junction bases unmatched: 8. CDR3: CASSGSRETKNIQYF. CDR3 nucleotide sequence: TGTGCCAGTAGCGGGAGTCGTGAGACCAAAAACATTCAGTACTTC.

In this sample, this clonotype turned up a few times. The chain uses TRBV10-1 and TRBJ2-3; D may be TRBD2 (5 bases). The V and J ends lost 2 bases and 1 base respectively, with 10 bases between them. CDR1 and CDR2 (germline): WNHNN, SYGVQD (reference sequence). The CDR3 contains 15 residues. The CDR3 region has the DNA TGCGCCAGCAGTGAGGTGGGAGAAGGCACAGATACGCAGTATTTT. This gives the protein CASSEVGEGTDTQYF.

This clonotype was observed a few times. The gene calls are TRBV28 and TRBJ2-1; TRBD2 matches at 11 bases. V dropped 4 bases and J dropped 7; count of bases not matched to a gene: 6. CDR1 is MDHEN and CDR2 is SYDVKM in the germline V gene. The CDR3 is 15 amino acids. Here the CDR3 DNA reads TGTGCCAGCAGTTCCCTTCTAGCGGGGGGTAATGAGCAGTTCTTC. This gives the protein CASSSLLAGGNEQFF.

This clonotype was counted a few times. The chain uses TRBV6-2 or TRBV6-3 and TRBJ2-7, with D possibly being TRBD2 (7 bases). Germline V CDR1 and CDR2: MNHEY, SVGEGT. This CDR3 has 17 amino acids. V was clipped by 6 bases and J by 0 bases, with 21 bases between them. The CDR3 is CASSPRRGRESSYEQYF. In nucleotides, the CDR3 is TGTGCCAGCAGCCCCCGGCGGGGGCGGGAGAGCTCCTACGAGCAGTACTTC.

This clonotype occurred a few times. The rearrangement links TRBV28 to TRBJ2-2; 7 bases agree with TRBD1. The ends lost 5 bases at V and 1 base at J; junction bases unmatched: 10. Germline V gene lookup returns CDR1 MDHEN and CDR2 SYDVKM. The CDR3 is made up of 17 amino acids. The CDR3 reads CASSPPRDRLNTGELFF. CDR3 bases: TGTGCCAGCAGTCCTCCCCGGGACAGATTGAACACCGGGGAGCTGTTTTTT. Filled out from reference TRBV28 and TRBJ2-2, the complete variable domain reads DVKVTQSSRYLVKRTGEKVFLECVQDMDHENMFWYRQDPGLGLRLIYFSYDVKMKEKGDIPEGYSVSREKKERFSLILESASTNQTSMYLCASSPPRDRLNTGELFFGEGSRLTVL.

This clonotype was observed a few times. The chain is built from TRBV27 and TRBJ2-5, with D possibly being TRBD1 or TRBD2 (7 bases each). CDR1 is MNHEY and CDR2 is SMNVEV in the germline V gene (reference sequence). This CDR3 comprises 14 residues. Trimming removed 3 bases from V and 6 bases from J, with 14 bases in between. CDR3 amino acids: CASSLQGRGQTQYF. The CDR3, as DNA: TGTGCCAGCAGTTTGCAGGGGAGGGGGCAGACCCAGTACTTC.